The present TCR beta chain was sequenced within a study of T cell responses to AZD1222 COVID-19 vaccine. General study findings and limits: It should be noted that donors were predominantly white British and more often female, and clonal diversity was possibly underestimated. Spike-wide coverage was observed for vaccine-associated CD4 TCRs, with dominant responses at 160-218 and 743-854. Two AZD1222 administrations were followed by greater Spike-specific TCR breadth and depth.

TCRdb's table, derived via immunoSEQ multiplex PCR, lists solely in-frame clones and lacks some. The sample consists of 150,000 to 200,000 clones, about nine tenths of them appearing once. Turning to this clone: Antigen: not known.

CDR3 size: 19 residues. Losses at the gene ends were 0 bases for V and 3 bases for J; bases not matched to a gene: 10. The germline CDR1 and CDR2 sequences are LGHNA and YSLEER. The J gene is TRBJ1-4, the V gene TRBV4-3, with 10 positions matching TRBD1. The sequence was obtained from an adult in good health. The sample was peripheral blood, taken on day 0 of AZD1222 vaccination. The CDR3 here is CASSQDLRDRGPANEKLFF. Here the CDR3 DNA reads TGCGCCAGCAGCCAAGATCTGCGAGACAGGGGGCCGGCTAATGAAAAACTGTTTTTT.